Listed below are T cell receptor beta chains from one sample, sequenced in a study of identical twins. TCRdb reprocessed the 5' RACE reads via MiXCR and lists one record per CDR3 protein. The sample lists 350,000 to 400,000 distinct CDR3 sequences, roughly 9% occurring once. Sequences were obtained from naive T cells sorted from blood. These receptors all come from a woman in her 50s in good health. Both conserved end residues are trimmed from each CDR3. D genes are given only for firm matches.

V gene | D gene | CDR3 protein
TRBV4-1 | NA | ASSPLAVGETQY
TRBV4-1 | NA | ASSQSLRGSEAF
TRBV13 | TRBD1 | ASSARTGGIETQY
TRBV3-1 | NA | ASSQGLGGNTEAF
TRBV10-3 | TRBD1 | AINPGQNSYEQY
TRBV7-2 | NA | ASSLWGF
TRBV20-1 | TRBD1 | SAGTGGQPQH
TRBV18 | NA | ASSPKGNYNSPLH
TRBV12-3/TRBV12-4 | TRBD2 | ATREFRTGELF
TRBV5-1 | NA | ASSLVAVANTGELF
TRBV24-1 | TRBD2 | ATSETLAGVGDTQY